Here is one TCR beta chain with its context. There is no known antigen for this receptor. No base-level quality is on record; no much larger clone is a single base apart. The data are from a study of blood T cell repertoires in COVID-19 (dated by TCRdb to the early 2020s). With regard to the full study: Samples from collaborators originated in the United States, Italy and Spain and spanned both the acute and convalescent phases of COVID-19. The prospective study material was composed of cDNA or gDNA derived from T cells, B-cell-depleted T cells, or PBMCs. The dataset comprised deeply sampled blood TCRbeta repertoires from subjects exposed to, actively infected with, or recovered from COVID-19. A freely available public database, intended as a resource for researchers studying the immune response to SARS-CoV-2, is where the repertoires were released. Samples were obtained from the ongoing ImmuneRACE study (first 160 participants) and from 1,254 subjects provided by 6 global collaborators. The sample metadata nearly always contained a de-identified subject ID, COVID-19 status, age in years and sex. Where available, HLA class I and class II types were obtained from metadata supplied by the sample provider rather than from assay-based typing.

TCRbeta CDR3 regions were amplified from genomic DNA by means of the immunoSEQ Assay, a bias-controlled multiplex PCR. In the paper's pipeline: Within the assay, amplification of reference gene primers was used to estimate how many nucleated cells each sample contained. Sequence reads were collapsed and filtered to measure the absolute abundance of every unique TCRbeta CDR3 rearrangement. For each sample, productive Simpson clonality was calculated by taking the square root of Simpson's diversity index across productive rearrangements. In TCRdb, the immuneACCESS table is reduced to in-frame sequences with V and J assigned. These tables do not hold every clone; where another copy was compared, an unresolved V gene accounts for under half, and the others remain unexplained. The V and J calls and clone size are taken from that table; D and trimming were inferred from the DNA. Present in this sample are roughly 250,000 clones, approximately 78% of which were seen just once. The ten largest clones represent roughly an eighth of the sample.

Looking up the germline V gene yields CDR1 SGHAT and CDR2 FQNNGV. Cut back by 5 bases and 6 bases, the V and J ends lie 13 bases apart. The CDR3, cysteine through phenylalanine, is 13 amino acids long. Of all the DNA, just the CDR3 is kept, 39 bases in frame from base 1. The full study reports these points: The amount of clinical and demographic metadata varied by source and participant and was provided uncurated.

Collaborating institutions collected whole blood in K2EDTA tubes following their own protocols. Collaborator samples were shipped for TCRbeta analysis as frozen whole blood, isolated PBMCs, or DNA extracted from either sample type. This TCR derives from a woman in her sixties with active or convalescent COVID-19. The sequence is built from TRBV11-2 and TRBJ1-1; TRBD1 is perhaps the D gene, given 5 matching bases. Specimen: peripheral blood. The CDR3 loop reads CASSRQGYPEAFF. The nucleotides read TGTGCCAGCAGCAGGCAGGGTTACCCTGAAGCTTTCTTT.